These T cell receptor beta chains were read from a single sample in a study of OX40 agonist ivuxolimab in advanced cancers. The assay was immunoSEQ multiplex PCR, and TCRdb's table has in-frame clones only and misses some. This table has approximately 70,000 clones, about nine tenths appearing once. Sequencing was performed on CD4+ or CD8+ T cells sorted from blood, taken in a trial of the OX40 agonist ivuxolimab. All receptors come from an adult with an advanced solid tumor such as melanoma, head and neck, liver or kidney cancer. Each CDR3 is given with its conserved first and last residue. The D gene is left open where the match is weak. Part of the rows lack a size; the others show once, few, many or a class for expanded clones.

clone size,V gene,J gene,D gene,CDR3 protein,CDR3 DNA
.,TRBV7-8,TRBJ2-5,.,CASSATSFGGETQYF,TGTGCCAGCAGCGCAACCTCGTTCGGAGGGGAGACCCAGTACTTC
.,TRBV4-2,TRBJ2-5,TRBD2,CASSRLAPQETQYF,TGTGCCAGCAGCCGACTAGCGCCGCAAGAGACCCAGTACTTC
.,TRBV13,TRBJ2-7,TRBD2,CASSPSSGSSSEQYF,TGTGCCAGCAGTCCCTCTAGCGGGAGCTCTAGCGAGCAGTACTTC
.,TRBV6-1,TRBJ2-5,.,CASSETGGRETQYF,TGTGCCAGCAGTGAAACTGGGGGACGGGAGACCCAGTACTTC
.,TRBV6-5,TRBJ1-1,.,CASSYSRGGGEAFF,TGTGCCAGCAGTTACTCCAGGGGTGGGGGTGAAGCTTTCTTT
once,TRBV2,TRBJ2-7,.,CASSEGASPAYEQYF,TGTGCCAGCAGTGAAGGGGCATCCCCTGCCTACGAGCAGTACTTC
.,TRBV18,TRBJ2-1,.,CASSPPERREQFF,TGTGCCAGCTCACCACCCGAGCGTCGCGAGCAGTTCTTC
.,TRBV7-9,TRBJ1-2,.,CASKPFGPGDYGYTF,TGTGCCAGCAAGCCGTTCGGACCGGGGGACTATGGCTACACCTTC
.,TRBV7-9,TRBJ2-7,TRBD2,CASSLRLAGSYEQYF,TGTGCCAGCAGCCTCCGGTTAGCGGGTTCCTACGAGCAGTACTTC
.,TRBV9,TRBJ2-3,TRBD2,CASSFGGVTDTQYF,TGTGCCAGCAGTTTCGGGGGGGTCACAGATACGCAGTATTTT
.,TRBV9,TRBJ2-1,TRBD2,CASSVAGTNLNEQFF,TGTGCCAGCAGCGTAGCAGGGACTAATCTCAATGAGCAGTTCTTC
.,TRBV6-5,TRBJ2-1,.,CASSYGQFSYNEQFF,TGTGCCAGCAGTTATGGGCAGTTCTCCTACAATGAGCAGTTCTTC
few,TRBV5-5,TRBJ1-5,.,CASSLGYSNQPQHF,TGTGCCAGCAGCTTGGGGTATAGCAATCAGCCCCAGCATTTT
.,TRBV19,TRBJ2-5,TRBD1,CASSINGRGPGTQYF,TGTGCCAGTAGTATTAACGGCAGGGGGCCGGGGACCCAGTACTTC